These 22 T cell receptor beta chains originate from one sample sequenced in a study of CD8 T cells in Susac syndrome. The RNA input was about 0.5 to 1 ug, and it was reverse transcribed with random hexamers. TCRdb reprocessed the immunoSEQ multiplex PCR reads with MiXCR, giving one entry per CDR3 protein. The sample has 160,000 or so distinct CDR3 sequences, roughly 96% seen once. The sample consisted of CD8+ T cells from PBMCs. These receptors were obtained from a human donor with multiple sclerosis.

The chain links TRBV7-9 to TRBJ2-6; D remains unclear. Germline loops: CDR1 SEHNR, CDR2 FQNEAQ (reference sequence). The CDR3 totals 14 residues. The V end was cut by 5 bases, the J end by 4 bases, with 9 bases between. For the CDR3, the DNA is TGTGCCAGCAGCCCCACCGTGGGGGCCAACGTCCTGACTTTC. Its protein is CASSPTVGANVLTF.

The chain employs TRBV15 and TRBJ1-5, with 7 bases that match TRBD1. CDR1 is LNHNV, CDR2 YYDKDF, per germline (reference sequence). V lost 0 bases and J lost 4; bases outside the gene matches: 3. The CDR3 sequence is 15 residues long. The CDR3 reads CATSRDPGGNQPQHF. The CDR3 DNA sequence: TGTGCCACCAGCAGAGATCCAGGGGGTAATCAGCCCCAGCATTTT.

This clonotype was picked up one time. J is TRBJ1-1 and V is TRBV29-1; tentatively, D is TRBD1 (5 bases). The CDR3 is made up of 11 amino acids. Germline V CDR1 and CDR2: SQVTM, ANQGSEA. The CDR3 coding sequence is TGCAGTGCCAGCAAATGGGACGAAGCTTTCTTT. Translated: CSASKWDEAFF.

The V and J genes are TRBV29-1 and TRBJ1-5; no reliable D call. Per the germline V gene, CDR1 is SQVTM and CDR2 is ANQGSEA. This CDR3 contains 14 residues. V was cut by 6 bases and J by 0 bases, with 12 bases left in between. The CDR3 protein is CSVKLGDSNQPQHF. CDR3 DNA sequence: TGCAGCGTCAAACTAGGAGATAGCAATCAGCCCCAGCATTTT.

The chain employs TRBV2 and TRBJ2-2; D could derive from TRBD1 or TRBD2 (5 bases each). V was shortened by 7 bases and J by 2 bases, with 8 bases between the two germline ends. Germline V lookup: CDR1 SNHLY, CDR2 FYNNEI. CDR3 length: 13 amino acids. The CDR3 DNA reads TGTGCCAGCACACGGGGCAACACCGGGGAGCTGTTTTTT. It specifies CASTRGNTGELFF.

J is TRBJ2-7 and V is TRBV12-3 or TRBV12-4, with D possibly being TRBD2 (7 bases). The V end was cut by 2 bases, the J end by 3 bases, with 20 bases between. This CDR3 region has 17 residues. The chain's CDR3 is CASSLLAGAPGHYEQYF. CDR3 DNA: TGTGCCAGCAGTTTACTGGCGGGGGCCCCTGGTCACTACGAGCAGTACTTC.

The chain is built from TRBV30 and TRBJ1-1; D possibly corresponds to TRBD1 (6 bases). The length of the CDR3 is 12 residues. Trimming took off 3 bases at V and 7 bases at J, with 12 bases between the two ends. Per the germline V gene, CDR1 is GTSNPN and CDR2 is SVGIG (reference sequence). The CDR3 DNA reads as TGTGCCTGGAGCCCGACAGGAGTTGAAGCTTTCTTT. Translation gives CAWSPTGVEAFF.

This rearrangement joins TRBV13 to TRBJ2-1, with D hard to call. Germline assignment: CDR1 PRHDT and CDR2 FYEKMQ (reference sequence). Trimming left V 0 bases short and J 8 bases short, with 11 bases between. The CDR3 runs to 14 residues. In DNA, the CDR3 is TGTGCCAGCAGCTTAGGCGAGAGGTGGTATGAGCAGTTCTTC. Translating gives CASSLGERWYEQFF. Full variable domain (outside the CDR3, taken from reference TRBV13 and TRBJ2-1): AAGVIQSPRHLIKEKRETATLKCYPIPRHDTVYWYQQGPGQDPQFLISFYEKMQSDKGSIPDRFSAQQFSDYHSELNMSSLELGDSALYFCASSLGERWYEQFFGPGTRLTVL.

CDR3 nucleotide sequence: TGTGCCAGCAGCTTTCAAACAGGGGGCGCTTCGGAGACCCAGTACTTC. It encodes CASSFQTGGASETQYF. The chain combines TRBV11-2 with TRBJ2-5, with 9 nucleotides matching TRBD1. With V trimmed by 3 bases and J by 5 bases, 10 bases remained unmatched. CDR1 SGHAT and CDR2 FQNNGV come from the germline V gene. This CDR3 spans 16 amino acids.

V usage is TRBV11-2 and J usage is TRBJ2-5; TRBD2 aligns across 7 bases. V shed 7 bases and J 4 bases; nucleotides not matched to a gene: 12. The CDR3 has 15 residues. CDR1 and CDR2 from the germline V gene are SGHAT and FQNNGV. CDR3 nucleotides: TGTGCCAGCAACCCTCTAGCGGAAGGTACAGAGACCCAGTACTTC. Protein: CASNPLAEGTETQYF. The whole variable domain, filled in from reference TRBV11-2 and TRBJ2-5, reads EAGVAQSPRYKIIEKRQSVAFWCNPISGHATLYWYQQILGQGPKLLIQFQNNGVVDDSQLPKDRFSAERLKGVDSTLKIQPAKLEDSAVYLCASNPLAEGTETQYFGPGTRLLVL.

The genes are TRBV4-1 and TRBJ2-1; 7 nucleotides align to TRBD2. Looked up from germline, CDR1 is MGHRA and CDR2 is YSYEKL. V lost 1 base to trimming and J lost 5 bases; unmatched junction nucleotides: 8. This CDR3 is built from 16 residues. CDR3 bases: TGCGCCAGCAGCCAAGGGACAACGGGACTACACAATGAGCAGTTCTTC. Translated: CASSQGTTGLHNEQFF.

This clonotype showed up just once. The gene calls are TRBV9 and TRBJ2-1; 10 bases agree with TRBD1. The CDR3 spans 15 residues. Germline lookup yields CDR1 SGDLS and CDR2 YYNGEE. V shed 3 bases, J shed 7 bases, and the junction held 7 bases outside the gene matches. In DNA, the CDR3 is TGTGCCAGCAGCGGACCGGGACAGGGGTGGAATGAGCAGTTCTTC. Amino acid sequence: CASSGPGQGWNEQFF.

The chain uses TRBV11-2 and TRBJ2-3; D is unresolved. V was cut by 4 bases and J by 2 bases, with 7 bases left in between. Germline CDR1 is SGHAT and CDR2 is FQNNGV. The CDR3 is 13 residues long. CDR3 in DNA: TGTGCCAGCAGCTCGTGGGACACAGATACGCAGTATTTT. This sequence encodes CASSSWDTDTQYF.

The CDR3 here is CASSQRTGDKAFF. In nucleotides, the CDR3 is TGTGCCAGCAGCCAGAGGACAGGCGATAAAGCTTTCTTT. The rearrangement joins TRBV13 to TRBJ1-1; 7 nucleotides agree with TRBD1. V was clipped by 5 bases and J by 9 bases; unmatched bases: 9. Germline V gene sequence: CDR1 PRHDT, CDR2 FYEKMQ (reference sequence). The CDR3 sequence is 13 residues long.

V gene TRBV20-1 combines with J gene TRBJ1-2, with D possibly being TRBD1 (5 bases). Trimming cost V 1 base and J 4 bases, with 19 bases left between them. CDR3 size: 16 residues. CDR1 and CDR2 (germline): DFQATT, SNEGSKA (reference sequence). CDR3 nucleotides: TGCAGTGCTAGAGCCCCAAGGTCCGAGGGACCCTATGGCTACACCTTC. It yields the protein CSARAPRSEGPYGYTF.

The chain carries TRBV28 and TRBJ2-7; 8 nucleotides agree with TRBD2. The germline CDR1 and CDR2 sequences are MDHEN and SYDVKM. The CDR3 contains 14 residues. The ends lost 7 bases at V and 5 bases at J; junction bases unmatched: 10. CDR3 nucleotide sequence: TGTGCCAGCACGGGCGCGGGAGGTTCCCACGAGCAGTACTTC. Translated, it gives CASTGAGGSHEQYF. The full variable domain, rest sourced from reference TRBV28 and TRBJ2-7, is DVKVTQSSRYLVKRTGEKVFLECVQDMDHENMFWYRQDPGLGLRLIYFSYDVKMKEKGDIPEGYSVSREKKERFSLILESASTNQTSMYLCASTGAGGSHEQYFGPGTRLTVT.

This sequence joins TRBV20-1 and TRBJ1-5, with TRBD1 matching over 11 bases. V trimming: 5 bases; J trimming: 7 bases; junction bases outside the gene matches: 19. The CDR3 contains 18 residues. Germline assignment: CDR1 DFQATT and CDR2 SNEGSKA (reference sequence). The CDR3 region has the DNA TGCAGTGCTGGACCACCCGCCTGGGGACAGGGGGAAGGACAGCCCCAGCATTTT. Residues: CSAGPPAWGQGEGQPQHF.

The chain joins TRBV30 to TRBJ2-3, with TRBD1 as a possible D gene (6 bases). This CDR3 comprises 12 residues. Deletions cut 8 bases from V and 6 bases from J, with 15 bases between. Germline-derived CDR1 and CDR2 are GTSNPN and SVGIG (reference sequence). CDR3 sequence (DNA): TGTGCCCTCTCCGGGACACCCGATACGCAGTATTTT. Amino acids: CALSGTPDTQYF.

V is TRBV28 and J is TRBJ2-5, with D tentatively TRBD2 (6 bases). This CDR3 has 14 residues. The germline CDR1 and CDR2 sequences are MDHEN and SYDVKM. V was trimmed by 6 bases and J by 4 bases, leaving 15 bases between them. CDR3 in amino acids: CASSPGTLLETQYF. The CDR3 DNA is TGTGCCAGCAGCCCCGGGACTCTCCTAGAGACCCAGTACTTC.

V usage is TRBV24-1 and J usage is TRBJ2-5, with TRBD2 identical over 9 bases. This CDR3 comprises 16 residues. Germline V gene data show CDR1 as KGHDR and CDR2 as SFDVKD. The V and J ends lost 1 base and 2 bases, in that order; junction bases with no gene match: 4. The CDR3 DNA reads as TGTGCCACCAGTGATTTCACGACTAGCGGACAAGAGACCCAGTACTTC. Its translation is CATSDFTTSGQETQYF.

The chain has TRBV18 and TRBJ2-3, with D perhaps matching TRBD2 (6 bases). CDR1 is KGHSH, CDR2 LQKENI, per germline. V lost 3 bases to trimming and J lost 1 base, with 14 bases between them. The CDR3 is 16 amino acids. CDR3 in amino acids: CASSPRRVSGTDTQYF. Written as DNA, the CDR3 is TGTGCCAGCTCACCGCGGAGGGTTAGCGGCACAGATACGCAGTATTTT.

V and J are TRBV9 and TRBJ2-2, with D perhaps TRBD2 (5 bases). V shed 0 bases and J shed 4 bases, with 7 bases lying between them. This CDR3 spans 14 amino acids. CDR1 is SGDLS, CDR2 YYNGEE, per germline. The CDR3 is CASSVGGFTGELFF. The CDR3 DNA reads as TGTGCCAGCAGCGTAGGCGGGTTCACCGGGGAGCTGTTTTTT.